The clone carrying this T cell receptor beta chain was seen a few times. Other DNA variants within this sample encode the same CDR3. This specimen belongs to a study of shared clonotypes between healthy human individuals. The CDR3 covers 15 residues. Germline V gives CDR1 MGHRA, CDR2 YSYEKL. Deletions cut 0 bases from V and 4 bases from J, with 10 bases between. Profiled with immunoSEQ multiplex PCR; TCRdb holds only in-frame clones, not every one. The table includes under 750,000 clones, approximately 72% detected once. Material: memory CD4+ T cells sorted from blood. Subset in this sample: CD45RA-negative fraction. The V gene is TRBV4-1, the J gene TRBJ1-3; D gene unclear. The TCR was taken from a woman in her thirties in good health. The CDR3 protein is CASSQDLGHGNTIYF. The CDR3 DNA is TGCGCCAGCAGCCAAGATTTAGGCCACGGAAACACCATATATTTT.